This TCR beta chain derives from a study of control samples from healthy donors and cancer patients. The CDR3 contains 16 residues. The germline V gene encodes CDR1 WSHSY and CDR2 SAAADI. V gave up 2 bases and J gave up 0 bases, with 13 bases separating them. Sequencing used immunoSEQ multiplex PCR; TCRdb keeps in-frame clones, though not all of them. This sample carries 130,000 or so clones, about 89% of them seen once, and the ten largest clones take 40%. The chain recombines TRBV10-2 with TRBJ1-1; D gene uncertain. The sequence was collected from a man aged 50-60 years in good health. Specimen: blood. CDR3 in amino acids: CASSEGRERVNTEAFF. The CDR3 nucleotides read TGCGCCAGCAGTGAGGGACGAGAAAGGGTGAACACTGAAGCTTTCTTT.